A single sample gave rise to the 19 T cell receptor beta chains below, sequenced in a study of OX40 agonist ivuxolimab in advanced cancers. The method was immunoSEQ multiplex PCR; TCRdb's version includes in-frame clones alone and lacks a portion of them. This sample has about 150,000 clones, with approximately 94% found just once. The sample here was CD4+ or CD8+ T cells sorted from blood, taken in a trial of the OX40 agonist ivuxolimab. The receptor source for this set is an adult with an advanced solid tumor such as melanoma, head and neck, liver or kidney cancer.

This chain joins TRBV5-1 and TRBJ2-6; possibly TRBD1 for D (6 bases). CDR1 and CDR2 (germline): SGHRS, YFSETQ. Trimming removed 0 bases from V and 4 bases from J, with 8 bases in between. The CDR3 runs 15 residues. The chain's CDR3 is CASSLGGPGANVLTF. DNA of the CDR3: TGCGCCAGCAGCTTGGGGGGGCCCGGGGCCAACGTCCTGACTTTC.

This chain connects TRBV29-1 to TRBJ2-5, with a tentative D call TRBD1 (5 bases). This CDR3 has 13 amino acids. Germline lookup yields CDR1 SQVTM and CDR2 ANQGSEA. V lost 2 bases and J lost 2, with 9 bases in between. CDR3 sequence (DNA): TGCAGCGTTGAAAGACAGACACAAGAGACCCAGTACTTC. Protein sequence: CSVERQTQETQYF.

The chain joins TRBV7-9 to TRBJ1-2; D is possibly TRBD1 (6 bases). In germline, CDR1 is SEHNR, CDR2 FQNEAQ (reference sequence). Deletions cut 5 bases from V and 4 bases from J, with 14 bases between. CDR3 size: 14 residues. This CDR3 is CASSGQTGAYGYTF. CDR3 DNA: TGTGCCAGCAGCGGACAGACGGGGGCCTATGGCTACACCTTC.

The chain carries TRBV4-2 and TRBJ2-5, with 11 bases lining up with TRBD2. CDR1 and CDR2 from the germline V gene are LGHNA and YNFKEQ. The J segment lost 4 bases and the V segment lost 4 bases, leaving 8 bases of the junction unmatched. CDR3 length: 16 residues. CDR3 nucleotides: TGTGCCAGCAGCCCAGGACTAGCGGGTTCCCGAGAGACCCAGTACTTC. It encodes CASSPGLAGSRETQYF.

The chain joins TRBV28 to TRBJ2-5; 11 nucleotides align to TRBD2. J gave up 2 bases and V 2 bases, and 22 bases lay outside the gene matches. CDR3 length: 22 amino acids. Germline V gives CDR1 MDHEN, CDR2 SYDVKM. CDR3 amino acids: CASSLRATVLAGVKSRQETQYF. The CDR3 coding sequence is TGTGCCAGCAGTTTACGGGCGACTGTACTAGCGGGAGTAAAGAGCCGACAAGAGACCCAGTACTTC. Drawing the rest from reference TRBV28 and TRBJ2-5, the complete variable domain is DVKVTQSSRYLVKRTGEKVFLECVQDMDHENMFWYRQDPGLGLRLIYFSYDVKMKEKGDIPEGYSVSREKKERFSLILESASTNQTSMYLCASSLRATVLAGVKSRQETQYFGPGTRLLVL.

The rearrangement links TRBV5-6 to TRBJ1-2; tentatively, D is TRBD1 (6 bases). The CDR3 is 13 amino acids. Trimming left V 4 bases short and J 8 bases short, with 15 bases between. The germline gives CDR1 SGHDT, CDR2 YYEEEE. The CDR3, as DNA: TGTGCCAGCAGCAAACGTCAGGGGATCGGCTACACCTTC. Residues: CASSKRQGIGYTF.

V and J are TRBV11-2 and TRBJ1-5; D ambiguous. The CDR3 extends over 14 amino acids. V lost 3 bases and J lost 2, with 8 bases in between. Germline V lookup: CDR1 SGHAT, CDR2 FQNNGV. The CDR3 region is CASSFTVGNQPQHF. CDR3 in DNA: TGTGCCAGCAGCTTCACGGTGGGCAATCAGCCCCAGCATTTT.

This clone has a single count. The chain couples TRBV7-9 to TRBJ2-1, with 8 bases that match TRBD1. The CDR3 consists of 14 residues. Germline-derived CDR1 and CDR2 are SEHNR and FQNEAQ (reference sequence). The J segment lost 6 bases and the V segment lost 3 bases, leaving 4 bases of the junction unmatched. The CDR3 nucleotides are TGTGCCAGCAGCTTTTATACAGGGGGCAATGAGCAGTTCTTC. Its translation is CASSFYTGGNEQFF.

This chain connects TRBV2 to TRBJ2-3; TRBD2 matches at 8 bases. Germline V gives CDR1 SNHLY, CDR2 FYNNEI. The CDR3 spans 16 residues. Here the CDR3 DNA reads TGTGTCGGGGCTCGCGGCGGGGGGCGGTTTACAGATACGCAGTATTTT. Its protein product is CVGARGGGRFTDTQYF.

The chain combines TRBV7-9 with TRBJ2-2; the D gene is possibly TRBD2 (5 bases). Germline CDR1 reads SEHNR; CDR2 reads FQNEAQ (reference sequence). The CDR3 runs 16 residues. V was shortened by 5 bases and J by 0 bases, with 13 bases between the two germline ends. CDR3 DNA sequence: TGTGCCAGCAGCCCTACGAGAGGGACGAACACCGGGGAGCTGTTTTTT. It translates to CASSPTRGTNTGELFF.

DNA of the CDR3: TGTGCCAGCAGCTTAGGGGGTTTTGGTGGCTACACCTTC. It yields the protein CASSLGGFGGYTF. The chain couples TRBV7-9 to TRBJ1-2; D gene unclear. Germline V lookup: CDR1 SEHNR, CDR2 FQNEAQ (reference sequence). V dropped 1 base and J dropped 7 bases, with 10 bases sitting between them. The CDR3 loop spans 13 amino acids. The full variable domain, rest sourced from reference TRBV7-9 and TRBJ1-2, is DTGVSQNPRHKITKRGQNVTFRCDPISEHNRLYWYRQTLGQGPEFLTYFQNEAQLEKSRLLSDRFSAERPKGSFSTLEIQRTEQGDSAMYLCASSLGGFGGYTFGSGTRLTVV.

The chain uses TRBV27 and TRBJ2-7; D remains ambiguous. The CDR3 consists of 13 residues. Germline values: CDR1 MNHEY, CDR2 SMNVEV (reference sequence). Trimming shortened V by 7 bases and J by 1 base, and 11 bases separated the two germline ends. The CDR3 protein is CASIIDKSYEQYF. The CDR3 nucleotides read TGTGCCAGCATTATCGACAAATCCTACGAGCAGTACTTC.

The DNA for the CDR3 is TGTGCCAGCAGAAACCGAAGAGAAGAGACCCAGTACTTC. Protein: CASRNRREETQYF. V is TRBV6-5 and J is TRBJ2-5; D is uncertain. The CDR3 totals 13 residues. Germline CDR1 and CDR2: MNHEY and SVGAGI. The V gene lost 6 bases and the J gene lost 3 bases, with 11 bases spanning the gap.

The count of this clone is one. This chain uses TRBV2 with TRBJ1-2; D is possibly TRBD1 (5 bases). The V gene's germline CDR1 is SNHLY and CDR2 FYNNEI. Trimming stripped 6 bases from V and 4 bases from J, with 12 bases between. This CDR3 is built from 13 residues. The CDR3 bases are TGTGCCAGCAGACCCAGGGAAAGCTATGGCTACACCTTC. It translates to CASRPRESYGYTF.

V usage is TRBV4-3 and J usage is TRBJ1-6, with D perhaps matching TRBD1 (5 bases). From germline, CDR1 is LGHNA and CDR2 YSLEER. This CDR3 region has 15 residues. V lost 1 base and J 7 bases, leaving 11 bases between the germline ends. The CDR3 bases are TGCGCCAGCAGCCAAGTCAGGGAGAGAAATTCACCCCTCCACTTT. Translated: CASSQVRERNSPLHF.

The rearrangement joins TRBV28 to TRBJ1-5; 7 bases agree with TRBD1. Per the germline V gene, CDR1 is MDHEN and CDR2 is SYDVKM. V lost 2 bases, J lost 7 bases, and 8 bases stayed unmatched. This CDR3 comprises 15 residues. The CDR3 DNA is TGTGCCAGCAGTTTAATGGGACAGAGTCAGCAGCCCCAGCATTTT. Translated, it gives CASSLMGQSQQPQHF.

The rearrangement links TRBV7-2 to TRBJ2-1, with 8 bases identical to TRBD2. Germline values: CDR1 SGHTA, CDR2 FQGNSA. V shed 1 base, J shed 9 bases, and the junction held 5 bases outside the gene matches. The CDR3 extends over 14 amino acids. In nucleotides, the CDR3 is TGTGCCAGCAGCTTAGGTGTAGCGGGGCTTGAGCAGTTCTTC. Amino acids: CASSLGVAGLEQFF.

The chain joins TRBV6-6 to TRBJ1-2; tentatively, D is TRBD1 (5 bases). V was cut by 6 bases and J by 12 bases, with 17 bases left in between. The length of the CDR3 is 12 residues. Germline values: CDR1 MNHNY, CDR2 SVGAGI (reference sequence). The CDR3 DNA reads TGTGCCAGCAGGGGAGACAGATCGTACGACACCTTC. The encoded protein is CASRGDRSYDTF.

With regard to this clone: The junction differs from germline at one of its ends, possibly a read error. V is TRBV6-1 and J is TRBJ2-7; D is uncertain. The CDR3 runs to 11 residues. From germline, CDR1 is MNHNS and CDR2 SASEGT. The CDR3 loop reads CASSELYGQYF. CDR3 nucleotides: TGTGCCAGCAGTGAGCTCTACGGGCAGTACTTC.